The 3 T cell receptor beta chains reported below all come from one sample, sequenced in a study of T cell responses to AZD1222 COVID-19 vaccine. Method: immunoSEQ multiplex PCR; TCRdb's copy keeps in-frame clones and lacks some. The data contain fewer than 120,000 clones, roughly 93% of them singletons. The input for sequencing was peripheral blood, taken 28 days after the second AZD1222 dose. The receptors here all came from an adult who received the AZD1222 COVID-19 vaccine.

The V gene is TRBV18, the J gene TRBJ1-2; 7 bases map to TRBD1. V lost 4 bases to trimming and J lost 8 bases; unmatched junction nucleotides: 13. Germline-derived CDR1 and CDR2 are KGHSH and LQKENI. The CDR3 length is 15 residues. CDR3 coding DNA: TGTGCCAGCTCACTTGGACAGGTGGACTTCGGGGGCTACACCTTC. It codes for CASSLGQVDFGGYTF. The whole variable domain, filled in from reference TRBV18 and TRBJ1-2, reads NAGVMQNPRHLVRRRGQEARLRCSPMKGHSHVYWYRQLPEEGLKFMVYLQKENIIDESGMPKERFSAEFPKEGPSILRIQQVVRGDSAAYFCASSLGQVDFGGYTFGSGTRLTVV.

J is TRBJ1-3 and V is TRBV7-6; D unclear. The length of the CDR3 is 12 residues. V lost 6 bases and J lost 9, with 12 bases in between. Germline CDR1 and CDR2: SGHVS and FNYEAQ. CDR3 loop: CASSMSPGTIYF. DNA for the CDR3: TGTGCCAGCAGTATGTCTCCCGGCACCATATATTTT.

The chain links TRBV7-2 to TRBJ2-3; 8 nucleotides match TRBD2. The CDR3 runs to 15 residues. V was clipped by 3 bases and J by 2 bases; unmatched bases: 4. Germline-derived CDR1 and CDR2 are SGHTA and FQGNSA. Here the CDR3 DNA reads TGTGCCAGCAGCTTTCGCGGGGGGTACACAGATACGCAGTATTTT. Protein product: CASSFRGGYTDTQYF.